The 29 T cell receptor beta chains below all came from one sample that was sequenced in a study of T cell changes during pregnancy in multiple sclerosis. Clones were sequenced by immunoSEQ multiplex PCR, and TCRdb holds only the in-frame ones, with some missing. The table includes 60,000 to 90,000 clones, roughly 91% detected once. The sequencing used peripheral blood, collected after pregnancy. All receptors derive from a female donor in good health, enrolled as a control in a pregnancy study.

V is TRBV27 and J is TRBJ2-3; D is unclear. V was cut by 4 bases and J by 4 bases, with 6 bases left in between. CDR3 length equals 12 residues. In germline, CDR1 is MNHEY, CDR2 SMNVEV (reference sequence). CDR3 loop: CASSSHSDTQYF. The DNA for the CDR3 is TGTGCCAGCAGTTCGCACTCAGATACGCAGTATTTT.

The CDR3 region is CASSVGWTTNTGELFF. The CDR3 nucleotides read TGTGCCAGCAGCGTAGGGTGGACTACAAACACCGGGGAGCTGTTTTTT. The J gene is TRBJ2-2, the V gene TRBV9; D may be TRBD2 (6 bases). V lost 0 bases to trimming and J lost 2 bases, with 11 bases between them. Germline V CDR1 and CDR2: SGDLS, YYNGEE. The CDR3 consists of 16 residues.

The chain uses TRBV29-1 and TRBJ1-2; D remains unclear. Germline CDR1 SQVTM, CDR2 ANQGSEA. Trimming removed 5 bases at V and 5 bases at J, with 12 bases between. The CDR3 consists of 12 residues. The CDR3: CSVKRSSYGYTF. The CDR3 bases are TGCAGCGTTAAGAGGAGTTCATATGGCTACACCTTC.

The rearrangement uses TRBV18 and TRBJ1-4; no definite D call. V gave up 0 bases and J gave up 11 bases, with 16 bases separating them. Germline V lookup: CDR1 KGHSH, CDR2 LQKENI. The CDR3 is 15 amino acids. As DNA, the CDR3 is TGTGCCAGCTCACCACCGAACGGGTTGGGTCTTAAACTGTTTTTT. Protein sequence: CASSPPNGLGLKLFF.

The chain couples TRBV5-4 to TRBJ2-5, with 9 bases fitting TRBD1. CDR1 SGHNT and CDR2 YYREEE come from the germline V gene (reference sequence). The CDR3 is 18 residues long. Trimming took 4 bases from V and 2 from J; bases not matched to a gene: 15. DNA of the CDR3: TGTGCCAGCAGCCTATCCTCCTCGACAGGGGGGACTCAAGAGACCCAGTACTTC. Protein product: CASSLSSSTGGTQETQYF.

The chain carries TRBV4-1 and TRBJ2-7; maybe TRBD2 (6 bases). Germline V lookup: CDR1 MGHRA, CDR2 YSYEKL. The V end lost 3 bases, the J end lost 2 bases, and 11 bases lay between the germline ends. CDR3 length: 14 residues. The CDR3 sequence is CASSQGVAAYEQYF. As DNA, the CDR3 is TGCGCCAGCAGCCAGGGAGTAGCGGCCTACGAGCAGTACTTC.

The chain employs TRBV14 and TRBJ2-5; D is perhaps TRBD2 (5 bases). V lost 0 bases and J 5 bases, leaving 16 bases between the germline ends. Germline CDR1 SGHDN, CDR2 FVKESK. CDR3 length: 16 amino acids. CDR3 sequence reads: CASSQDRTLRMETQYF. The CDR3 DNA reads as TGTGCCAGCAGCCAAGATCGGACTCTAAGAATGGAGACCCAGTACTTC.

The V and J genes are TRBV28 and TRBJ2-5; weak D call: TRBD1 (6 bases). The CDR3 has 15 amino acids. Trimming shortened V by 5 bases and J by 1 base, and 14 bases separated the two germline ends. Germline V gene lookup returns CDR1 MDHEN and CDR2 SYDVKM. The CDR3 nucleotides read TGTGCCAGCAGTCCCCTCGGACAGTTCCAAGAGACCCAGTACTTC. Translation: CASSPLGQFQETQYF.

The chain has TRBV11-2 and TRBJ1-3; the D gene is possibly TRBD1 (5 bases). The V end lost 1 base, the J end lost 0 bases, and 10 bases lay between the germline ends. The germline V gene encodes CDR1 SGHAT and CDR2 FQNNGV. CDR3 size: 16 residues. The CDR3 sequence is CASSLGAGGSGNTIYF. The CDR3 DNA reads as TGTGCCAGCAGCTTAGGGGCGGGGGGCTCTGGAAACACCATATATTTT.

This sequence joins TRBV5-1 and TRBJ2-7; no firm D call. Germline V gene sequence: CDR1 SGHRS, CDR2 YFSETQ. Trimming left V 4 bases short and J 3 bases short, with 11 bases between. The CDR3 has 13 residues. CDR3 nucleotides: TGCGCCAGCAGCCCCCCGCCAGGCTACGAGCAGTACTTC. It specifies CASSPPPGYEQYF.

This clone was observed a single time. Other DNA sequences within the sample encode an identical CDR3. CDR3: CASSLTAGANYEQYF. CDR3 sequence (DNA): TGTGCCAGCAGCTTAACTGCGGGAGCAAACTACGAGCAGTACTTC. The rearrangement joins TRBV7-3 to TRBJ2-7, with 7 bases aligning to TRBD2. Germline V gene lookup returns CDR1 SGHTA and CDR2 FQGTGA. The CDR3 is 15 residues long. The V and J ends lost 0 bases and 3 bases, in that order; junction bases with no gene match: 5.

The J gene is TRBJ2-7, the V gene TRBV10-1, with D possibly matching TRBD1 (6 bases). Trimming pared 7 bases from V and 0 bases from J, leaving 19 bases between. The CDR3 totals 16 residues. Per the germline V gene, CDR1 is WNHNN and CDR2 is SYGVQD (reference sequence). This CDR3 is CASTNRASGSSYEQYF. The CDR3 coding sequence is TGCGCCAGCACTAACAGGGCCTCCGGCAGCTCCTACGAGCAGTACTTC.

A note on this clone: Other DNA sequences from this sample encode an identical CDR3 as well. This chain's CDR3 is CASSPRRGNTGELFF. DNA for the CDR3: TGTGCCAGCTCACCCCGAAGGGGGAACACCGGGGAGCTGTTTTTT. The chain couples TRBV18 to TRBJ2-2; weak D call: TRBD1 (5 bases). The V gene's germline CDR1 is KGHSH and CDR2 LQKENI. The germline V and J ends were trimmed by 3 bases and 1 base, with 9 bases remaining between them. CDR3 length: 15 amino acids.

This clone appeared once. The rearrangement joins TRBV9 to TRBJ2-5; D unresolved. In germline, CDR1 is SGDLS, CDR2 YYNGEE. V was pared by 0 bases and J by 4 bases, with 7 bases between. This CDR3 is built from 13 residues. CDR3 bases: TGTGCCAGCAGCGTAGGGGCCCCAGAGACCCAGTACTTC. Protein sequence: CASSVGAPETQYF.

The chain joins TRBV9 to TRBJ2-3, with 12 positions matching TRBD2. This CDR3 comprises 15 residues. In germline, CDR1 is SGDLS, CDR2 YYNGEE. Trimming cost V 3 bases and J 4 bases; bases outside gene matches: 3. Here the CDR3 reads CASSASGRAPDTQYF. The CDR3 DNA is TGTGCCAGCAGCGCTAGCGGGAGGGCCCCAGATACGCAGTATTTT.

The rearrangement links TRBV7-8 to TRBJ1-5; D gene uncertain. CDR1 is SGHVS, CDR2 FQNEAQ, per germline. This CDR3 is 16 amino acids long. The V gene lost 2 bases and the J gene lost 2 bases, with 13 bases spanning the gap. CDR3 sequence reads: CASSLIGRGGNQPQHF. The CDR3 bases are TGTGCCAGCAGCTTAATTGGTCGGGGAGGCAATCAGCCCCAGCATTTT.

V is TRBV5-4 and J is TRBJ2-1; 9 nucleotides line up with TRBD2. This CDR3 is built from 16 residues. Trimming at V came to 4 bases and at J to 7 bases, leaving 12 bases not matched to a gene. Germline values: CDR1 SGHNT, CDR2 YYREEE (reference sequence). CDR3 DNA: TGTGCCAGCAGCCCTTTAGCGGGAGTTTTGGGGAATGAGCAGTTCTTC. Protein product: CASSPLAGVLGNEQFF.

The chain links TRBV30 to TRBJ1-5; D is ambiguous. The CDR3 consists of 14 residues. V was shortened by 4 bases and J by 0 bases, with 10 bases between the two germline ends. The germline V gene has CDR1 GTSNPN and CDR2 SVGIG (reference sequence). CDR3 region: CAWKELNSNQPQHF. The CDR3 bases are TGTGCCTGGAAAGAACTGAATAGCAATCAGCCCCAGCATTTT.

Of note for this clone: A read error may produce the germline difference seen at one junction end. The chain uses TRBV28 and TRBJ2-3; 10 bases map to TRBD2. Germline CDR1 MDHEN, CDR2 SYDVKM. The CDR3 runs to 16 residues. The CDR3 sequence: CASSLSGLANTDTQYF. In nucleotides, the CDR3 is TGTGCCAGCAGCCTATCGGGACTAGCGAACACAGATACACAGTATTTT.

The chain employs TRBV5-1 and TRBJ1-3; the D is unclear. With 4 bases removed from V and 0 bases from J, the gap between germline ends came to 11 bases. Germline V gene lookup returns CDR1 SGHRS and CDR2 YFSETQ. The CDR3 has 15 amino acids. CDR3 in amino acids: CASSLDGYSGNTIYF. Written as DNA, the CDR3 is TGCGCCAGCAGCCTAGACGGATACTCTGGAAACACCATATATTTT.

This chain uses TRBV28 with TRBJ2-1; TRBD2 matches 12 bases. Germline CDR1 MDHEN, CDR2 SYDVKM. With 6 bases clipped from V and 6 bases from J, the junction kept 9 bases outside the gene matches. This CDR3 has 16 amino acids. The CDR3 here is CASSSLGLAGSNEQFF. The CDR3, as DNA: TGTGCCAGCAGCTCCCTCGGACTAGCGGGAAGCAATGAGCAGTTCTTC.

The chain carries TRBV18 and TRBJ1-5; D perhaps matches TRBD1 (6 bases). The CDR3 runs to 17 residues. Germline V gives CDR1 KGHSH, CDR2 LQKENI. The V end lost 0 bases, the J end lost 9 bases, and 21 bases lay between the germline ends. As DNA, the CDR3 is TGTGCCAGCTCACCACCGGTATCACAGGGACGAGGTGGGCCCCAGCATTTT. Translation gives CASSPPVSQGRGGPQHF.

The chain joins TRBV27 to TRBJ2-5, with TRBD2 matching 7 bases. CDR3 length: 15 amino acids. Germline V CDR1 and CDR2: MNHEY, SMNVEV (reference sequence). J lost 7 bases, V lost 10 bases, and 18 bases had no gene match. CDR3 DNA sequence: TGTGCCACCCGCGGGATTAGCGGGCTTTTCGGGACCCAGTACTTC. It yields the protein CATRGISGLFGTQYF.

V is TRBV19 and J is TRBJ2-7; possibly TRBD2 for D (5 bases). Germline V gene lookup returns CDR1 LNHDA and CDR2 SQIVND (reference sequence). This CDR3 spans 14 amino acids. The germline V and J ends were trimmed by 4 bases and 0 bases, with 10 bases remaining between them. CDR3 nucleotide sequence: TGTGCCAGTAGTAGACCGGGATACTCCTACGAGCAGTACTTC. It translates to CASSRPGYSYEQYF.

V gene TRBV11-2 combines with J gene TRBJ2-5; D may be TRBD2 (6 bases). CDR3 length: 10 residues. Germline V gives CDR1 SGHAT, CDR2 FQNNGV. Deletions cut 7 bases from V and 9 bases from J, with 9 bases between. The CDR3 reads CASTGDAQYF. The CDR3, as DNA: TGTGCCAGCACGGGGGATGCCCAGTACTTC.

This chain links TRBV7-2 with TRBJ2-3; 11 bases are a match to TRBD2. CDR3 length equals 16 residues. In germline, CDR1 is SGHTA, CDR2 FQGNSA. With V trimmed by 5 bases and J by 5 bases, 9 bases remained unmatched. The CDR3 nucleotides are TGTGCCAGCAGCCCCGTAGCGGGAGGGATACAAGATACGCAGTATTTT. The encoded protein is CASSPVAGGIQDTQYF.

CDR3 sequence (DNA): TGTGCCAGCAGCTCACAGCGGGGTCAGCCCCAGCATTTT. The encoded protein is CASSSQRGQPQHF. The rearrangement joins TRBV7-2 to TRBJ1-5; D is unclear. This CDR3 has 13 residues. The ends were cut back, 4 bases at V and 6 bases at J, with 10 bases in the middle. CDR1 and CDR2 from the germline V gene are SGHTA and FQGNSA.

The chain links TRBV28 to TRBJ2-7; 8 bases are a match to TRBD2. The V gene end was trimmed by 10 bases and the J gene end by 7 bases; junction bases not matched to a gene: 12. Per the germline V gene, CDR1 is MDHEN and CDR2 is SYDVKM. The CDR3 has 13 amino acids. The CDR3, as DNA: TGTGCCAACGAAGGGGCGGGAGGCTGGGAGCAGTACTTC. Its protein is CANEGAGGWEQYF.

This sequence joins TRBV27 and TRBJ2-1; TRBD1 matches 9 bases. The CDR3 has 12 amino acids. Germline CDR1 is MNHEY and CDR2 is SMNVEV (reference sequence). Trimming removed 4 bases from V and 11 bases from J; junction bases left unmatched: 3. The CDR3 loop reads CASSSTGGKQFF. The CDR3 region has the DNA TGTGCCAGCAGTTCGACAGGGGGTAAGCAGTTCTTC.